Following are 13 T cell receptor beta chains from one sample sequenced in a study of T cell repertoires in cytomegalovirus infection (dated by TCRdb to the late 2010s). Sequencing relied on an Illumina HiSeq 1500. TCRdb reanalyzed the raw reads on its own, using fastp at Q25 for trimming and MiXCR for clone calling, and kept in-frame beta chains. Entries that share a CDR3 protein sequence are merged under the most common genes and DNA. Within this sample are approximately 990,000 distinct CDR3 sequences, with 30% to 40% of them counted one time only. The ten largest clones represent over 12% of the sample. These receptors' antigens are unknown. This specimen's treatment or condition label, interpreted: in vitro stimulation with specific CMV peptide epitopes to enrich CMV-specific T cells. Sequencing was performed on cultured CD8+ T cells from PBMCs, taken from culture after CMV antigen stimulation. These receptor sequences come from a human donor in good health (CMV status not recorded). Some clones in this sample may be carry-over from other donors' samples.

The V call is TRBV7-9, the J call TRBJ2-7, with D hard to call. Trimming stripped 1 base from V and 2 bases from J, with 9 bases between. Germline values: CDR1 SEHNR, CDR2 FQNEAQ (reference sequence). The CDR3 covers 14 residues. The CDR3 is CASSLDRNTYEQYF. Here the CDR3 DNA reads TGTGCCAGCAGCTTAGACAGAAATACCTACGAGCAGTACTTC.

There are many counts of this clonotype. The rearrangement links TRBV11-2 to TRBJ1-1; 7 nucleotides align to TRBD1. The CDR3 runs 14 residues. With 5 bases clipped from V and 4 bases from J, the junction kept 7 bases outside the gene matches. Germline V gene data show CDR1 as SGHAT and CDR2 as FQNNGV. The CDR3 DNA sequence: TGTGCCAGCAGCCACTCTCCAGGGGGCACTGAAGCTTTCTTT. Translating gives CASSHSPGGTEAFF. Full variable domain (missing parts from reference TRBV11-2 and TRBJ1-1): EAGVAQSPRYKIIEKRQSVAFWCNPISGHATLYWYQQILGQGPKLLIQFQNNGVVDDSQLPKDRFSAERLKGVDSTLKIQPAKLEDSAVYLCASSHSPGGTEAFFGQGTRLTVV.

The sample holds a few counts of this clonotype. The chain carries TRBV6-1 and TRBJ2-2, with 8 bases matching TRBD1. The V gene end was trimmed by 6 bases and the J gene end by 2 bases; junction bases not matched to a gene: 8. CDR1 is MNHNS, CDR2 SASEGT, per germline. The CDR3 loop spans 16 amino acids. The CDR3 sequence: CASRARDRQNTGELFF. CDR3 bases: TGTGCCAGCAGGGCGAGGGACAGGCAAAACACCGGGGAGCTGTTTTTT.

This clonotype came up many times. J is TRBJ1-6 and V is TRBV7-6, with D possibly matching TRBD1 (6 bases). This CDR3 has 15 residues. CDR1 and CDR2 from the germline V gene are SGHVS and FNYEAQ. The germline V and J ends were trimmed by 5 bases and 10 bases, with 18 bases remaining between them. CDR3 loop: CASSADSNLESPLHF. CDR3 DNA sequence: TGTGCCAGCAGCGCGGACAGTAACTTGGAATCACCCCTCCACTTT.

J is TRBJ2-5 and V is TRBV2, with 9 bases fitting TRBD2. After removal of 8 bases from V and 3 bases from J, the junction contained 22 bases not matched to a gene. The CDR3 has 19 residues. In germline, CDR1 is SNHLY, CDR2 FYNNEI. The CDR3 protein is CASCRVGLAGQGREETQYF. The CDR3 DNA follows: TGTGCCAGCTGCCGGGTAGGGCTAGCGGGGCAAGGAAGAGAAGAGACCCAGTACTTC.

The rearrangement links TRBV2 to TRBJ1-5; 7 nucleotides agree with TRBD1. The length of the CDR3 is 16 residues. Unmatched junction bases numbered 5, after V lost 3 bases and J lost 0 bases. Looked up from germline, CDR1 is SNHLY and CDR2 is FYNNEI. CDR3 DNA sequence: TGTGCCAGCAGTGAGGGACAGCTTAATAGCAATCAGCCCCAGCATTTT. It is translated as CASSEGQLNSNQPQHF.

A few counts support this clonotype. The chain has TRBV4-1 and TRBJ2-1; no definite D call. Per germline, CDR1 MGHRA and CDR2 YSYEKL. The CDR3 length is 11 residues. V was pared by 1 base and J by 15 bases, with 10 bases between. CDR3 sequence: CASSQGRAWFF. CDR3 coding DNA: TGCGCCAGCAGCCAAGGCCGGGCTTGGTTCTTC.

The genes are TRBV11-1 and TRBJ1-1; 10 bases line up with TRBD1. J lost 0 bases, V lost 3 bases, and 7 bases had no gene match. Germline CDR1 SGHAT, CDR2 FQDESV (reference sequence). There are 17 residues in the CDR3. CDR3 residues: CASSLSWTGGMNTEAFF. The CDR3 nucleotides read TGTGCCAGCAGCTTGTCTTGGACAGGGGGTATGAACACTGAAGCTTTCTTT.

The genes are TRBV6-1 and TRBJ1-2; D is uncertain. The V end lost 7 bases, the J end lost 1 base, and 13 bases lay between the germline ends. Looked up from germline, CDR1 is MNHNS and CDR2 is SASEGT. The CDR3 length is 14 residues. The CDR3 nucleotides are TGTGCCAGCACCCCACGGGAGTATAACTATGGCTACACCTTC. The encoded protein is CASTPREYNYGYTF.

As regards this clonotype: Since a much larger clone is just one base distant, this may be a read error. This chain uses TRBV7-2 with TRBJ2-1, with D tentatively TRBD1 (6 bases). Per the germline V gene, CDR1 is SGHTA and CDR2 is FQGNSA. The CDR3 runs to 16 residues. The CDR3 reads CVSSPFWTESYNEQFF. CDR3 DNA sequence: TGTGTCAGCAGCCCATTCTGGACAGAAAGTTACAATGAGCAGTTCTTC.

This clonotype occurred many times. The CDR3 reads CASSPFRDSNEKLFF. CDR3 coding DNA: TGTGCCAGCAGCCCATTCAGGGACTCTAATGAAAAACTGTTTTTT. The chain employs TRBV7-9 and TRBJ1-4, with D possibly TRBD1 on 5 matching bases. The V gene's germline CDR1 is SEHNR and CDR2 FQNEAQ (reference sequence). Between the trimmed V and J ends, which lost 5 bases and 3 bases, there was a span of 13 bases. The CDR3 runs to 15 residues.

CDR3 in amino acids: CASSVGGSVGEQYF. The DNA of the CDR3 is TGTGCCAGCAGCGTTGGGGGTTCAGTGGGTGAGCAGTACTTC. The chain links TRBV9 to TRBJ2-7, with D perhaps given as TRBD1 or TRBD2 (5 bases each). From germline, CDR1 is SGDLS and CDR2 YYNGEE. This CDR3 spans 14 amino acids. V lost 2 bases and J lost 7, with 16 bases in between.

CDR3 loop: CASSPRVAGDTGELFF. The DNA for the CDR3 is TGCGCCAGCAGTCCCCGGGTAGCGGGGGACACCGGGGAGCTGTTTTTT. The genes are TRBV4-3 and TRBJ2-2, with 9 bases matching TRBD2. There are 16 residues in the CDR3. Germline assignment: CDR1 LGHNA and CDR2 YSLEER. The junction had 8 bases not matched to a gene; V was cut back by 6 bases and J by 3 bases.